This T cell receptor beta chain came from a study of T cell repertoires in cytomegalovirus infection. The overall study: The study used recently identified HLA-C-restricted and well-studied HLA-B-restricted CMV epitopes. Public TCR beta signatures marked donors with CMV infection and the matching HLA. Findings and limits, study-wide: There were carriers of CMV plus the relevant HLA, and cumulative public TCR beta family frequency identified them. Dominant in the ex vivo response were TCR beta clonotypes restricted by HLA-C and specific for CMV.

Germline values: CDR1 LNHDA, CDR2 SQIVND (reference sequence). Trimming removed 3 bases from V and 1 base from J, with 9 bases in between. There are 14 residues in the CDR3. This clonotype was observed many times. Its antigen is as yet unknown. A single record per CDR3 protein comes from TCRdb applying MiXCR to the reads. The table includes 110,000 to 150,000 distinct CDR3 sequences, 32% detected once. This sequence originates from a human donor in good health (CMV status not recorded). Some clones in this sample may be carry-over from other donors' samples. Sequencing was performed on CD8+ T cells from cultured PBMCs, taken from culture after CMV antigen stimulation. The V gene is TRBV19, the J gene TRBJ1-2, with no clear D. The CDR3 DNA reads as TGTGCCAGTAGTATGGTGGTTTTTAACTATGGCTACACCTTC. This codes for CASSMVVFNYGYTF.